Listed below are T cell receptor beta chains from one sample, sequenced in a study of T cell responses to AZD1222 COVID-19 vaccine. Generated by immunoSEQ multiplex PCR, the TCRdb table keeps only in-frame clones and is missing some. The profile shows approximately 100,000 clones, less than 95% of them singletons. The sequencing here drew on peripheral blood, taken 28 days after the second AZD1222 dose. The receptors stem from an adult who received the AZD1222 COVID-19 vaccine. Each CDR3 is given with its conserved first and last residue. Fields, in order: V gene, D gene, J gene, clone size, CDR3 DNA, CDR3 protein. The D gene is left open where the match is weak. Clone size is stated in some rows and not others, as once, few, many or a class when expanded.

V gene: TRBV5-1; D gene: TRBD2; J gene: TRBJ2-1; clone size: once; CDR3 DNA: TGCGCCAGCAGCCTTAGCGGGGGGACCCACAATGAGCAGTTCTTC; CDR3 protein: CASSLSGGTHNEQFF
V gene: TRBV7-3; D gene: NA; J gene: TRBJ2-1; clone size: NA; CDR3 DNA: TGTGCCAGCGGTCGAGGGACCTACAATGAGCAGTTCTTC; CDR3 protein: CASGRGTYNEQFF
V gene: TRBV3-1/TRBV3-2; D gene: TRBD1; J gene: TRBJ2-2; clone size: NA; CDR3 DNA: TGTGCCAGCAGTCACAGGGGGCACGGCGGGGAGCTGTTTTTT; CDR3 protein: CASSHRGHGGELFF
V gene: TRBV18; D gene: TRBD2; J gene: TRBJ2-7; clone size: NA; CDR3 DNA: TGTGCCAGCTCACCACCGGGGGGGAGAGGAGATAACTCCTACGAGCAGTACTTC; CDR3 protein: CASSPPGGRGDNSYEQYF
V gene: TRBV11-2; D gene: TRBD2; J gene: TRBJ2-3; clone size: NA; CDR3 DNA: TGTGCCAGCAGCCAGACTAGCGGGGGGGCCGGAGATACGCAGTATTTT; CDR3 protein: CASSQTSGGAGDTQYF
V gene: TRBV10-3; D gene: NA; J gene: TRBJ2-5; clone size: NA; CDR3 DNA: TGTGCCATCAGTGAGATTCGGACGAAAGGGTTGGAGACCCAGTACTTC; CDR3 protein: CAISEIRTKGLETQYF
V gene: TRBV5-1; D gene: NA; J gene: TRBJ1-1; clone size: NA; CDR3 DNA: TGCGCCAGCAGCTCACAGGGAGGGGTCACTGAAGCTTTCTTT; CDR3 protein: CASSSQGGVTEAFF
V gene: TRBV6-5; D gene: NA; J gene: TRBJ1-6; clone size: NA; CDR3 DNA: TGTGCCAGCAGGGTGACAGACTATAATTCACCCCTCCACTTT; CDR3 protein: CASRVTDYNSPLHF
V gene: TRBV27; D gene: NA; J gene: TRBJ2-3; clone size: NA; CDR3 DNA: TGTGCCAGCAGTTTATTTAGCCGTGGAGATACGCAGTATTTT; CDR3 protein: CASSLFSRGDTQYF
V gene: TRBV15; D gene: TRBD2; J gene: TRBJ2-3; clone size: NA; CDR3 DNA: TGTGCCACCAGCAGAGGCGGAACTAGCGGGGGACGCACAGATACGCAGTATTTT; CDR3 protein: CATSRGGTSGGRTDTQYF
V gene: TRBV16; D gene: NA; J gene: TRBJ1-1; clone size: NA; CDR3 DNA: TGTGCCAGCATTCCGGGACAAATGTTGAACACTGAAGCTTTCTTT; CDR3 protein: CASIPGQMLNTEAFF
V gene: TRBV7-9; D gene: TRBD2; J gene: TRBJ2-1; clone size: NA; CDR3 DNA: TGTGCCAGCAGCCCCGGGACTAGCGGGGGTCCTTCCTACAATGAGCAGTTCTTC; CDR3 protein: CASSPGTSGGPSYNEQFF
V gene: TRBV5-1; D gene: NA; J gene: TRBJ2-7; clone size: few; CDR3 DNA: TGCGCCAGCAGCCCCGGTGAAACAGGCACCGAGCAGTACTTC; CDR3 protein: CASSPGETGTEQYF
V gene: TRBV5-6; D gene: NA; J gene: TRBJ1-5; clone size: NA; CDR3 DNA: TGTGCCAGCAGCTTTGGGGGCATCTATAGCAATCAGCCCCAGCATTTT; CDR3 protein: CASSFGGIYSNQPQHF
V gene: TRBV7-2; D gene: TRBD2; J gene: TRBJ2-5; clone size: NA; CDR3 DNA: TGTGCCAGCAGCTTAGTGGCTGGCGGGGGGCAAGAGACCCAGTACTTC; CDR3 protein: CASSLVAGGGQETQYF
V gene: TRBV5-1; D gene: NA; J gene: TRBJ2-1; clone size: NA; CDR3 DNA: TGCGCCAGCAGCCCCCGTGGGGACCTCTACAATGAGCAGTTCTTC; CDR3 protein: CASSPRGDLYNEQFF
V gene: TRBV7-9; D gene: NA; J gene: TRBJ1-3; clone size: NA; CDR3 DNA: TGTGCCAGCAGCCTTGGACAGGGAAACACCATATATTTT; CDR3 protein: CASSLGQGNTIYF
V gene: TRBV5-4; D gene: TRBD1; J gene: TRBJ1-2; clone size: NA; CDR3 DNA: TGTGCCAGCAGCCAAGGACAGGGACAGCCTACTAACTATGGCTACACCTTC; CDR3 protein: CASSQGQGQPTNYGYTF
V gene: TRBV14; D gene: TRBD1; J gene: TRBJ1-2; clone size: NA; CDR3 DNA: TGTGCCAGCAGCCAAGAACAGGGGCGGCTTCGTGGCTACACCTTC; CDR3 protein: CASSQEQGRLRGYTF
V gene: TRBV9; D gene: NA; J gene: TRBJ2-5; clone size: NA; CDR3 DNA: TGTGCCAGCAGCCCCCCGACGGAACAAGAGACCCAGTACTTC; CDR3 protein: CASSPPTEQETQYF
V gene: TRBV27; D gene: NA; J gene: TRBJ1-1; clone size: NA; CDR3 DNA: TGTGCCAGCAGTTTGATCGACATGAACACTGAAGCTTTCTTT; CDR3 protein: CASSLIDMNTEAFF
V gene: TRBV18; D gene: TRBD2; J gene: TRBJ2-2; clone size: NA; CDR3 DNA: TGTGCCAGCTCAGAGCTAGCGGGGGCGAACACCGGGGAGCTGTTTTTT; CDR3 protein: CASSELAGANTGELFF